Following are 28 T cell receptor beta chains from one sample sequenced in a study of Ad26.COV2.S vaccination and SARS-CoV-2 variants. Treatment in this sample: around 19 received Ad26.COV2.S at low or high dose, single or two shots; about 5 received placebo; per-sample allocation not given. At day 63 after the first vaccine or placebo injection, samples were drawn. Only in-frame clones appear in the TCRdb table, and some are missing; sequencing was by immunoSEQ multiplex PCR. This table has roughly 500,000 clones, around 85% appearing once. This specimen consisted of peripheral blood, obtained in a trial of Ad26.COV2.S vaccine versus placebo. The receptors shown here come from a person between 18 and 60 years old who received the Ad26.COV2.S COVID-19 vaccine or a placebo.

The chain uses TRBV6-1 and TRBJ1-1; possibly TRBD1 for D (6 bases). CDR3 length equals 14 residues. V shed 3 bases and J shed 6 bases, with 14 bases lying between them. The germline gives CDR1 MNHNS, CDR2 SASEGT. CDR3 nucleotide sequence: TGTGCCAGCAGTGATCTTGACAGGCTGTCTGAAGCTTTCTTT. This codes for CASSDLDRLSEAFF.

The chain is built from TRBV3-1 (or the pseudogene TRBV3-2) and TRBJ1-1; 9 bases are shared with TRBD1. Germline V gene sequence: CDR1 LGHDT, CDR2 YNNKEL (reference sequence). The CDR3 length is 14 residues. The V and J ends lost 4 bases and 1 base, in that order; junction bases with no gene match: 1. The CDR3 protein is CASSRQGENTEAFF. The CDR3 DNA reads as TGTGCCAGCAGCCGACAGGGGGAGAACACTGAAGCTTTCTTT.

CDR3 region: CASSGRGARNPDTQYF. DNA of the CDR3: TGTGCCAGCAGTGGGCGGGGGGCGAGGAATCCGGATACGCAGTATTTT. The chain has TRBV25-1 and TRBJ2-3; 8 bases are a match to TRBD2. V gave up 4 bases and J gave up 6 bases; unmatched junction bases: 12. The CDR3 covers 16 residues. The germline V gene has CDR1 MGHDK and CDR2 SYGVNS.

The V call is TRBV2, the J call TRBJ1-2; 9 bases align to TRBD1. The CDR3 loop spans 17 amino acids. Germline loops: CDR1 SNHLY, CDR2 FYNNEI. V shed 6 bases, J shed 2 bases, and the junction held 13 bases outside the gene matches. The CDR3 reads CASSRTPPDRGNYGYTF. The CDR3 DNA is TGTGCCAGCAGCCGGACCCCCCCGGACAGGGGAAACTATGGCTACACCTTC.

The chain combines TRBV9 with TRBJ2-7, with 10 bases lining up with TRBD2. Germline V gene data show CDR1 as SGDLS and CDR2 as YYNGEE. There are 13 residues in the CDR3. V was pared by 3 bases and J by 6 bases, with 3 bases of the junction left unmatched. This CDR3 is CASSGLAGFEQYF. CDR3 sequence (DNA): TGTGCCAGCAGCGGACTAGCGGGTTTCGAGCAGTACTTC.

V gene TRBV29-1 combines with J gene TRBJ1-1; no clear D gene. Trimming removed 5 bases from V and 4 bases from J, with 20 bases in between. This CDR3 has 15 amino acids. Germline V lookup: CDR1 SQVTM, CDR2 ANQGSEA. The chain's CDR3 is CSVNERTPEGTEAFF. The DNA for the CDR3 is TGCAGCGTTAACGAGAGGACCCCGGAGGGCACTGAAGCTTTCTTT.

The chain uses TRBV2 and TRBJ1-2, with a weak D call TRBD1 (5 bases). Trimming left V 5 bases short and J 7 bases short, with 11 bases between. This CDR3 region has 12 residues. CDR1 is SNHLY, CDR2 FYNNEI, per germline. The CDR3: CASSLQGGGYTF. The CDR3 DNA reads TGTGCCAGCAGTCTCCAGGGTGGTGGCTACACCTTC.

The V gene is TRBV9, the J gene TRBJ1-6; D is uncertain. Germline CDR1 SGDLS, CDR2 YYNGEE. The V and J ends lost 1 base and 0 bases respectively, with 2 bases between them. This CDR3 is 14 amino acids long. In DNA, the CDR3 is TGTGCCAGCAGCGTAAGCTCCTATAATTCACCCCTCCACTTT. Its translation: CASSVSSYNSPLHF.

CDR3 amino acids: CASSSQTGIYGYTF. CDR3 nucleotide sequence: TGTGCCAGCAGCTCACAGACAGGGATCTATGGCTACACCTTC. The rearrangement uses TRBV7-8 and TRBJ1-2; 7 bases are a match to TRBD1. The CDR3 has 14 amino acids. V lost 4 bases, J lost 4 bases, and 6 bases stayed unmatched. Looked up from germline, CDR1 is SGHVS and CDR2 is FQNEAQ.

The V and J genes are TRBV30 and TRBJ2-7; maybe TRBD2 (7 bases). The V end lost 1 base, the J end lost 4 bases, and 17 bases lay between the germline ends. The germline V gene has CDR1 GTSNPN and CDR2 SVGIG (reference sequence). The CDR3 runs to 15 residues. This CDR3 is CAWSGRGGRDYEQYF. In nucleotides, the CDR3 is TGTGCCTGGAGTGGTCGAGGGGGGAGGGATTACGAGCAGTACTTC.

V usage is TRBV29-1 and J usage is TRBJ2-6, with 7 bases fitting TRBD1. CDR3 size: 16 residues. Losses at the gene ends were 7 bases for V and 0 bases for J; bases not matched to a gene: 9. CDR1 SQVTM and CDR2 ANQGSEA come from the germline V gene. CDR3 loop: CSASGTANSGANVLTF. The CDR3 nucleotides read TGCAGCGCCTCCGGGACAGCCAACTCTGGGGCCAACGTCCTGACTTTC.

The rearrangement uses TRBV2 and TRBJ2-5; the match to TRBD1 covers 8 bases. V was clipped by 7 bases and J by 5 bases; unmatched bases: 6. The CDR3 covers 13 residues. The V gene's germline CDR1 is SNHLY and CDR2 FYNNEI. The chain's CDR3 is CASKQGAVETQYF. The CDR3 nucleotides read TGTGCCAGCAAGCAGGGGGCTGTGGAGACCCAGTACTTC.

This clone was counted only a few times. This same CDR3 is encoded by further DNA sequences in the sample. The chain links TRBV19 to TRBJ1-1; unclear D gene. The V gene's germline CDR1 is LNHDA and CDR2 SQIVND (reference sequence). V lost 2 bases, J lost 0 bases, and 4 bases lay in between. The CDR3 has 13 amino acids. CDR3 DNA: TGTGCCAGTAGTATAAGTCTGAACACTGAAGCTTTCTTT. It encodes CASSISLNTEAFF.

J is TRBJ2-1 and V is TRBV6-6; 7 bases line up with TRBD1. V dropped 4 bases and J dropped 6; count of bases not matched to a gene: 9. CDR1 MNHNY and CDR2 SVGAGI come from the germline V gene (reference sequence). CDR3 size: 15 residues. This CDR3 is CASSSARQGSNEQFF. The CDR3 DNA sequence: TGTGCCAGCAGTTCGGCCCGACAGGGTAGCAATGAGCAGTTCTTC.

This chain joins TRBV7-3 and TRBJ2-5, with 13 positions matching TRBD2. With 5 bases clipped from V and 4 bases from J, the junction kept 4 bases outside the gene matches. The V gene's germline CDR1 is SGHTA and CDR2 FQGTGA. This CDR3 is built from 15 residues. The CDR3 sequence is CASSRGLAGLETQYF. The CDR3 coding sequence is TGTGCCAGCAGCCGGGGACTAGCGGGACTAGAGACCCAGTACTTC. Filled out from reference TRBV7-3 and TRBJ2-5, the complete variable domain reads GAGVSQTPSNKVTEKGKYVELRCDPISGHTALYWYRQSLGQGPEFLIYFQGTGAADDSGLPNDRFFAVRPEGSVSTLKIQRTERGDSAVYLCASSRGLAGLETQYFGPGTRLLVL.

The CDR3 DNA reads as TGTGCTAGTGCCCTAGCGAAAAGCACAGATACGCAGTATTTT. Protein sequence: CASALAKSTDTQYF. The chain couples TRBV12-5 to TRBJ2-3; D might be TRBD2 (6 bases). V was trimmed by 7 bases and J by 0 bases, leaving 11 bases between them. This CDR3 has 14 residues. The germline gives CDR1 LGHNT, CDR2 FRNRAP.

CDR3 in DNA: TGTGCCAGCAGTTCCCAGGGGACGCCTAATGAAAAACTGTTTTTT. Amino acid sequence: CASSSQGTPNEKLFF. V is TRBV28 and J is TRBJ1-4; D might be TRBD1 (6 bases). The CDR3 has 15 residues. Deletions cut 4 bases from V and 3 bases from J, with 12 bases between. Germline V lookup: CDR1 MDHEN, CDR2 SYDVKM.

The chain has TRBV2 and TRBJ2-1; D is perhaps TRBD2 (6 bases). V gave up 4 bases and J gave up 15 bases, with 19 bases separating them. The length of the CDR3 is 13 residues. The germline CDR1 and CDR2 sequences are SNHLY and FYNNEI. CDR3 nucleotides: TGTGCCAGCAGTGCCCAGGAAGGGACTGGGTGGTTCTTC. It is translated as CASSAQEGTGWFF.

The V gene is TRBV15, the J gene TRBJ2-2; TRBD2 agrees at 12 bases. V lost 1 base to trimming and J lost 4 bases; unmatched junction nucleotides: 4. CDR3 size: 17 residues. CDR1 LNHNV and CDR2 YYDKDF come from the germline V gene (reference sequence). CDR3 coding DNA: TGTGCCACCAGCAGAGCTAGCGGGAGGGCCGGCACCGGGGAGCTGTTTTTT. Translating gives CATSRASGRAGTGELFF.

The genes are TRBV27 and TRBJ2-1; 12 nucleotides align to TRBD2. The germline V gene has CDR1 MNHEY and CDR2 SMNVEV (reference sequence). J was trimmed by 3 bases and V by 5 bases; bases with no gene match: 20. The CDR3 totals 21 residues. CDR3 nucleotides: TGTGCCAGCAGTCCGACCCCTACTAGCGGGAGGCCTCAGGTCAACTACAATGAGCAGTTCTTC. It codes for CASSPTPTSGRPQVNYNEQFF.

This clone was seen only a few times. The same CDR3 can be traced to other DNA sequences in this sample. CDR3 sequence (DNA): TGTGCCAGCAGTTTAGGGGCCTCACCCCTCCACTTT. It translates to CASSLGASPLHF. The gene calls are TRBV12-3 or TRBV12-4 and TRBJ1-6; D ambiguous. The CDR3 has 12 amino acids. The V end was cut by 1 base, the J end by 10 bases, with 5 bases between.

This clone was seen just once. The chain combines TRBV18 with TRBJ2-1, with 11 bases lining up with TRBD1. CDR3 length equals 15 residues. Per germline, CDR1 KGHSH and CDR2 LQKENI. V shed 2 bases and J 9 bases; nucleotides not matched to a gene: 6. CDR3 DNA sequence: TGTGCCAGCTCACCATGGACAGGGGGCTATGGTGAGCAGTTCTTC. The encoded protein is CASSPWTGGYGEQFF.

The rearrangement joins TRBV7-8 to TRBJ2-7; no reliable D call. CDR3 length: 14 amino acids. Trimming pared 5 bases from V and 2 bases from J, leaving 13 bases between. Germline V gene lookup returns CDR1 SGHVS and CDR2 FQNEAQ. The CDR3 is CASSALSGPYEQYF. The CDR3 DNA reads TGTGCCAGCAGCGCCCTTTCTGGGCCCTACGAGCAGTACTTC.

The gene calls are TRBV7-2 and TRBJ2-5; 9 nucleotides agree with TRBD2. V lost 1 base and J lost 5; bases outside the gene matches: 2. This CDR3 spans 14 amino acids. Germline values: CDR1 SGHTA, CDR2 FQGNSA. CDR3 DNA: TGTGCCAGCAGCTTAGTGGCGGGAGGGGAGACCCAGTACTTC. Protein: CASSLVAGGETQYF.

This chain uses TRBV10-3 with TRBJ2-1, with D possibly TRBD2 on 5 matching bases. The V end lost 0 bases, the J end lost 4 bases, and 7 bases lay between the germline ends. The CDR3 runs 14 residues. Germline values: CDR1 ENHRY, CDR2 SYGVKD. CDR3 sequence reads: CAISESSAYNEQFF. The CDR3 region has the DNA TGTGCCATCAGTGAGTCTAGCGCTTACAATGAGCAGTTCTTC.

J is TRBJ2-3 and V is TRBV11-3; 9 bases map to TRBD2. V gave up 5 bases and J gave up 1 base; unmatched junction bases: 7. Germline V CDR1 and CDR2: SGHNT, YENEEA. The CDR3 contains 16 residues. CDR3 residues: CASSRGLASRTDTQYF. Written as DNA, the CDR3 is TGTGCCAGCAGCCGCGGACTAGCGAGTCGCACAGATACGCAGTATTTT.

The rearrangement joins TRBV28 to TRBJ2-5; D is undetermined. CDR1 and CDR2 from the germline V gene are MDHEN and SYDVKM. The CDR3 has 15 amino acids. Trimming took off 3 bases at V and 2 bases at J, with 13 bases between the two ends. Here the CDR3 reads CASSFRQVTQETQYF. In nucleotides, the CDR3 is TGTGCCAGCAGTTTCAGGCAGGTAACACAAGAGACCCAGTACTTC.

The rearrangement links TRBV3-1 (or the pseudogene TRBV3-2) to TRBJ2-3, with TRBD2 identical over 11 bases. After removal of 1 base from V and 3 bases from J, the junction contained 3 bases not matched to a gene. Looked up from germline, CDR1 is LGHDT and CDR2 is YNNKEL (reference sequence). The CDR3 totals 16 residues. CDR3 in DNA: TGTGCCAGCAGCCAAGCGCCTAGCGGGAGGACAGATACGCAGTATTTT. Amino acid sequence: CASSQAPSGRTDTQYF.